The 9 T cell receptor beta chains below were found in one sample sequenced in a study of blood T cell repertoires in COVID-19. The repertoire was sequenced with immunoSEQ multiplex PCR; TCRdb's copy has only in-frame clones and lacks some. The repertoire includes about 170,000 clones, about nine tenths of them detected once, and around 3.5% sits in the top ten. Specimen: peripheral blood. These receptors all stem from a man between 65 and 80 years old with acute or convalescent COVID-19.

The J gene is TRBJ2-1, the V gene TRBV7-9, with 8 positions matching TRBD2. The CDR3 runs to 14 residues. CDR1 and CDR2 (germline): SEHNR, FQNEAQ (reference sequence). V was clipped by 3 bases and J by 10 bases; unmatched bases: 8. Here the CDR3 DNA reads TGTGCCAGCAGCTTCCGCTCGACTAGCGTAGAGCAGTTCTTC. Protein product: CASSFRSTSVEQFF. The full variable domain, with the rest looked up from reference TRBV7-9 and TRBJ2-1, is DTGVSQNPRHKITKRGQNVTFRCDPISEHNRLYWYRQTLGQGPEFLTYFQNEAQLEKSRLLSDRFSAERPKGSFSTLEIQRTEQGDSAMYLCASSFRSTSVEQFFGPGTRLTVL.

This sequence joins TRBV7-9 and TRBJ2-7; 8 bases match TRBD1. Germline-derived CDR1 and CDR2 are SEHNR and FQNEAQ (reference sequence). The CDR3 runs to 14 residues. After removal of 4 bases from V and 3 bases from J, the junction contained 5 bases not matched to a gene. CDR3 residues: CASSSWDRNYEQYF. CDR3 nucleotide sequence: TGTGCCAGCAGCTCGTGGGACAGGAACTACGAGCAGTACTTC.

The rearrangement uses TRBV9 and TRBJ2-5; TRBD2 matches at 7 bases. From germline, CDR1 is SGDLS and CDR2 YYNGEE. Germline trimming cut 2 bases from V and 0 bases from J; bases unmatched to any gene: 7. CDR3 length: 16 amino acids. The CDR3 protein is CASSVSSGLNQETQYF. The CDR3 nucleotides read TGTGCCAGCAGCGTTTCTAGCGGCCTAAACCAAGAGACCCAGTACTTC. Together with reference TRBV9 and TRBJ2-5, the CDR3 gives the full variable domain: DSGVTQTPKHLITATGQRVTLRCSPRSGDLSVYWYQQSLDQGLQFLIQYYNGEERAKGNILERFSAQQFPDLHSELNLSSLELGDSALYFCASSVSSGLNQETQYFGPGTRLLVL.

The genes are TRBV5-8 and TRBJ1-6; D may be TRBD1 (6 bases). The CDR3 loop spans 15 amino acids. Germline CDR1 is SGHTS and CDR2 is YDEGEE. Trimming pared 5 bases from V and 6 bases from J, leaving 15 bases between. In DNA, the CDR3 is TGTGCCAGCAGTTACCAGGGGCTGGGTAATTCACCCCTCCACTTT. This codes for CASSYQGLGNSPLHF.

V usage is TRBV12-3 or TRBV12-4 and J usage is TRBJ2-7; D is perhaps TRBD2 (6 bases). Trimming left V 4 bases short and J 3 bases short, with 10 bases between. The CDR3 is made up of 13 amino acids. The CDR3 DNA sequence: TGTGCCAGCAGTTACTCCGGGAGCTACGAGCAGTACTTC. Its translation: CASSYSGSYEQYF.

For the CDR3, the DNA is TGTGCCAGCAGCTTTACGAGCGGGGGGAATGAGCAGTTCTTC. It is translated as CASSFTSGGNEQFF. This chain links TRBV11-2 with TRBJ2-1; TRBD2 agrees at 9 bases. The CDR3 length is 14 residues. J gave up 7 bases and V 3 bases, and 4 bases lay outside the gene matches. CDR1 SGHAT and CDR2 FQNNGV come from the germline V gene.

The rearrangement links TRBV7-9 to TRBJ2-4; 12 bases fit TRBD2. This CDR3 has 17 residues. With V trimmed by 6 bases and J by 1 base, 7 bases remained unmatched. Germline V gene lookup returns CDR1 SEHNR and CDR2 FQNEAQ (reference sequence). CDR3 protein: CASSLAGGPLAKNIQYF. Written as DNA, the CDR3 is TGTGCCAGCAGTCTAGCGGGGGGGCCGTTGGCCAAAAACATTCAGTACTTC.

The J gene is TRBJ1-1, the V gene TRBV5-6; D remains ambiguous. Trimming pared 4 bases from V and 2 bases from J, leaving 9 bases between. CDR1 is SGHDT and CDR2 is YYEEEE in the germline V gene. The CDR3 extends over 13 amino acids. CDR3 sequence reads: CASSHRHNTEAFF. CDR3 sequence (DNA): TGTGCCAGCAGCCATCGACATAACACTGAAGCTTTCTTT.

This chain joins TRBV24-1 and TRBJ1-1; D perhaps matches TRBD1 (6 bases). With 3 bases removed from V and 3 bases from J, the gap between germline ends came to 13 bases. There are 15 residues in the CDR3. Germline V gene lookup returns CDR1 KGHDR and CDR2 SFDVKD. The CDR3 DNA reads TGTGCCACCAGTGATGGAGGCAGGGGTCACACTGAAGCTTTCTTT. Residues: CATSDGGRGHTEAFF.